This is a list of T cell receptor beta chains from one sample in a study of T cell responses to AZD1222 COVID-19 vaccine. Assay used: immunoSEQ multiplex PCR; TCRdb lists only in-frame clones, some missing. The sample lists some 150,000 clones; over 80% were seen once. The sample here was peripheral blood, taken 28 days after the second AZD1222 dose. All receptors derive from an adult who received the AZD1222 COVID-19 vaccine. Both conserved end residues are part of each CDR3. The D gene is left open where the match is weak. Size tells how often a clone was seen (once, few, many) or the class of an expanded clone, and some rows leave it out.

j_gene | v_gene | abundance | d_gene | len | CDR3nt | CDR3aa
TRBJ2-6 | TRBV5-1 | NA | TRBD1 | 20 | TGCGCCAGCAGCTTGGATAAGAGACAGGGGGTGAACTCTGGGGCCAACGTCCTGACTTTC | CASSLDKRQGVNSGANVLTF
TRBJ1-1 | TRBV5-1 | NA | NA | 12 | TGCGCCAGCAGCTCGGGGAACACTGAAGCTTTCTTT | CASSSGNTEAFF
TRBJ1-2 | TRBV19 | NA | TRBD1 | 16 | TGTGCCAGTAGTATTTTCGGACAGGCCTCTAACTATGGCTACACCTTC | CASSIFGQASNYGYTF
TRBJ2-7 | TRBV5-4 | NA | TRBD1 | 15 | TGTGCCAGCAGCCCCCCCGGGACAGGGTCCCACGAGCAGTACTTC | CASSPPGTGSHEQYF
TRBJ2-7 | TRBV4-2 | NA | NA | 15 | TGTGCCAGCAGCCAAGAAAGGTCCCAGGGGTACGAGCAGTACTTC | CASSQERSQGYEQYF
TRBJ2-5 | TRBV5-8 | NA | NA | 14 | TGTGCCAGCAGCCCGGGACTTTTCGAGGAGACCCAGTACTTC | CASSPGLFEETQYF
TRBJ2-1 | TRBV6-2/TRBV6-3 | NA | TRBD1 | 14 | TGTGCCAGCAGTTGGGACAGGGGGCAGGATGAGCAGTTCTTC | CASSWDRGQDEQFF
TRBJ2-5 | TRBV28 | NA | TRBD2 | 16 | TGTGCCAGCAGTTTAACTATAGCGGGAGACAGGAAGACCCAGTACTTC | CASSLTIAGDRKTQYF
TRBJ1-6 | TRBV28 | once | TRBD1 | 16 | TGTGCCAGCAGTCATCGACAGGGGGCCTATAATTCACCCCTCCACTTT | CASSHRQGAYNSPLHF
TRBJ1-2 | TRBV4-1 | NA | NA | 16 | TGCGCCAGCAGCCCGACGGGTTTCGGGGGGCGCCATGGCTACACCTTC | CASSPTGFGGRHGYTF
TRBJ2-7 | TRBV19 | once | NA | 13 | TGTGCCAGTAGTACCCGGGACTTCTACGAGCAGTACTTC | CASSTRDFYEQYF
TRBJ1-1 | TRBV5-1 | NA | NA | 17 | TGCGCCAGCAGCTCGGGGGCCCCCGGGGGGCGCGCGGCTGAAGCTTTCTTT | CASSSGAPGGRAAEAFF
TRBJ2-5 | TRBV3-1/TRBV3-2 | NA | NA | 15 | TGTGCCAGCAGCCAGCGTTTTAGGGGGCAAGAGACCCAGTACTTC | CASSQRFRGQETQYF
TRBJ2-7 | TRBV29-1 | NA | TRBD2 | 14 | TGCAGCGTTGGAGGACTAGCGGGAGGGCGCGAGCAGTACTTC | CSVGGLAGGREQYF
TRBJ1-1 | TRBV4-3 | NA | TRBD1 | 14 | TGCGCCAGCAGCCAAGGACAGGGGCCGACTCAAGCTTTCTTT | CASSQGQGPTQAFF